This T cell receptor (beta chain) was profiled in a study of blood T cell repertoires in COVID-19. TCRdb's table, derived via immunoSEQ multiplex PCR, lists solely in-frame clones and lacks some. This sample carries roughly 62,000 clones, 70% to 90% of them seen once, and the ten largest clones take more than 0.8%. The germline CDR1 and CDR2 sequences are SGHRS and YFSETQ. V was clipped by 0 bases and J by 5 bases, with 13 bases between them. The CDR3 runs to 15 residues. The sequencing input was peripheral blood. The receptor was isolated from a man aged 70 or older with acute or convalescent COVID-19. The J gene is TRBJ2-3, the V gene TRBV5-1; D is possibly TRBD1 (6 bases). The CDR3 spells CASSLDRVMGDTQYF. CDR3 nucleotide sequence: TGCGCCAGCAGCTTGGACAGGGTAATGGGAGATACGCAGTATTTT.